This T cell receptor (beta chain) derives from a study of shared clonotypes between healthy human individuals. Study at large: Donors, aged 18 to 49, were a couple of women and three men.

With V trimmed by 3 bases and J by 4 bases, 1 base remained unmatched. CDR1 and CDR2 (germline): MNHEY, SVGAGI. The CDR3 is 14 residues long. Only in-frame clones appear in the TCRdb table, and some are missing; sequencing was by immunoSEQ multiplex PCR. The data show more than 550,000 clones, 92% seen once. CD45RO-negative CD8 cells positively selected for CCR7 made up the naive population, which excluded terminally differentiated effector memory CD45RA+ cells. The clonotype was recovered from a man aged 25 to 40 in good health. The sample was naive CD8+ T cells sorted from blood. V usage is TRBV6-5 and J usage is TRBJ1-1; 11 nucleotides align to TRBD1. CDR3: CASSYGTGGTEAFF. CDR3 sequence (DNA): TGTGCCAGCAGTTATGGGACAGGGGGCACTGAAGCTTTCTTT.